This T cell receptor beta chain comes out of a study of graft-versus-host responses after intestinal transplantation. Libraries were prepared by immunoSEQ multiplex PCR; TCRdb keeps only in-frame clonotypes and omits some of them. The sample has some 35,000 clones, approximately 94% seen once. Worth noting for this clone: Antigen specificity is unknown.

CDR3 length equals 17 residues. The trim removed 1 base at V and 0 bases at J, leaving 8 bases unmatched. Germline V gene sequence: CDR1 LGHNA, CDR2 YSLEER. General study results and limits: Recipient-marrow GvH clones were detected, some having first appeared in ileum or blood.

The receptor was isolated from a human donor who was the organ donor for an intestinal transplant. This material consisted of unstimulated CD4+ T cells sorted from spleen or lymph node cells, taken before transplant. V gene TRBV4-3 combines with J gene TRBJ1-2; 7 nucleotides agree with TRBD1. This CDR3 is CASSQVTGARANYGYTF. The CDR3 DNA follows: TGCGCCAGCAGCCAAGTTACAGGGGCGCGGGCTAACTATGGCTACACCTTC.